Listed below are T cell receptor beta chains from one sample, sequenced in a study of blood T cells in healthy people across ages. TCRdb re-analysed the 5' RACE reads in MiXCR, keeping a single row per CDR3 protein. Of more than 500,000 distinct CDR3 sequences in the sample, about 28% are singletons; the top ten hold 3% to 4%. The data also belong to a second study, concerning T cells of mothers and their children.

Sequencing used blood. The receptors stem from a boy between 2 and 10 years old in good health. CDR3s include the opening cysteine and the closing phenylalanine or tryptophan. Each record gives: CDR3 DNA, CDR3 protein, V gene, clone size, D gene, J gene. A D gene is named only where the DNA matches it firmly. Expanded clones are given a class, and other clones once, few, many or no size at all.

TGCAGTGCCATTACGGGTTGGAACGAGCAGTACTTC CSAITGWNEQYF TRBV20-1 few NA TRBJ2-7
TGCAGTGCTCAGGAAAGAGTTGGAAACACCATATATTTT CSAQERVGNTIYF TRBV20-1 NA NA TRBJ1-3
TGTGCCAGCAGTTACAGGGACAGCTACTATGGCTACACCTTC CASSYRDSYYGYTF TRBV6-5 NA TRBD1 TRBJ1-2
TGCGCCAGCAGCCAAGAAGTGGAGGGGACCTACGAGCAGTACTTC CASSQEVEGTYEQYF TRBV4-3 NA NA TRBJ2-7
TGTGCCAGTAGTATATCGGGGACAGTGGGAGGCTACACCTTC CASSISGTVGGYTF TRBV19 NA TRBD1 TRBJ1-2
TGTGCCAGCACTATTTCCGGGACTAGTTGGAATGAGCAGTTCTTC CASTISGTSWNEQFF TRBV6-6 few TRBD2 TRBJ2-1
TGCGCCAGCAGCCAAGGACTAGCGGGGGCTTACACCGGGGAGCTGTTTTTT CASSQGLAGAYTGELFF TRBV4-1 NA TRBD2 TRBJ2-2
TGTGCCAGCAACGAAGGGGTGAATACGCAGTATTTT CASNEGVNTQYF TRBV7-9 many NA TRBJ2-3
TGCGCCAGCAGCCAAATATTACAAGCGGTGGCGGGTACCTTC CASSQILQAVAGTF TRBV4-1 NA NA TRBJ1-2
TGCGCCAGCAGCTCCCGGGACAGGGTCCATGGCTACACCTTC CASSSRDRVHGYTF TRBV5-1 few TRBD1 TRBJ1-2
TGCGCCAGCAGCCAAGATAATCTGGGGTGGTCACCCCTCCACTTT CASSQDNLGWSPLHF TRBV4-3 NA NA TRBJ1-6
TGTGCCACCCGGAGGGGCTCGGACTCCTACAATGAGCAGTTCTTC CATRRGSDSYNEQFF TRBV24-1 NA NA TRBJ2-1
TGCAGTGCAATCGGACCGACGGTCTCCTACGAGCAGTACTTC CSAIGPTVSYEQYF TRBV20-1 few NA TRBJ2-7
TGCAGTGCTAGAGCCGAGGGGGCCACCTACAATGAGCAGTTCTTC CSARAEGATYNEQFF TRBV20-1 NA TRBD1 TRBJ2-1
TGCAGTGCTAACCGGGACTTCCCCACAGATACGCAGTATTTT CSANRDFPTDTQYF TRBV20-1 few NA TRBJ2-3
TGTGCCAGCAGCTTACCGGGACAGGGTACCGGGGAGCTGTTTTTT CASSLPGQGTGELFF TRBV28 few TRBD1 TRBJ2-2
TGCAGTGCTAAGAAGGGGACCGGAATATACGAGCAGTACTTC CSAKKGTGIYEQYF TRBV20-1 few NA TRBJ2-7
TGTGCCAGCAGTTTCAGACAGGGTTGGGACACTGAAGCTTTCTTT CASSFRQGWDTEAFF TRBV12-3/TRBV12-4 NA TRBD1 TRBJ1-1
TGTGCCAGCAGCCCGGGACCGATTCAAGAGACCCAGTACTTC CASSPGPIQETQYF TRBV6-1 NA NA TRBJ2-5
TGCAGTGCTTCCGGGACAGGAGATCAGCCCCAGCATTTT CSASGTGDQPQHF TRBV20-1 NA TRBD1 TRBJ1-5